Listed below are T cell receptor beta chains from one sample, sequenced in a study of T cells in localized non-small cell lung cancer. Method: immunoSEQ multiplex PCR; TCRdb's copy keeps in-frame clones and lacks some. Of under 40,000 clones in the sample, about 88% were seen once. This material consisted of peripheral blood, taken before any cancer treatment. The source is a woman aged 40 to 75 with stage I lung adenocarcinoma. CDR3s include the opening cysteine and the closing phenylalanine or tryptophan. D genes are given only for firm matches. For some rows the clone size is stated as once, few or many, or as a class when expanded; others skip it.

>TRBJ1-5|.|TRBV2|.
CASSQQGIGNQPQHF
TGTGCCAGCAGCCAGCAGGGAATCGGCAATCAGCCCCAGCATTTT
>TRBJ2-2|.|TRBV2|.
CASSETDTGELFF
TGTGCCAGCAGTGAAACGGACACCGGGGAGCTGTTTTTT
>TRBJ2-1|TRBD2|TRBV19|.
CASSTIGLAAYNEQFF
TGTGCCAGTAGTACTATAGGACTAGCAGCTTACAATGAGCAGTTCTTC
>TRBJ1-4|TRBD1|TRBV18|.
CASSPMTGGSNEKLFF
TGTGCCAGCTCACCGATGACAGGGGGTTCTAATGAAAAACTGTTTTTT
>TRBJ2-1|TRBD1|TRBV9|.
CASSGEQGVYEQFF
TGTGCCAGCAGCGGCGAACAGGGGGTCTATGAGCAGTTCTTC
>TRBJ1-4|.|TRBV6-6|once
CASSYGTNNEKLFF
TGTGCCAGCAGTTACGGGACGAATAATGAAAAACTGTTTTTT
>TRBJ2-7|TRBD2|TRBV7-9|.
CASSHIVVRGESEQYF
TGTGCCAGCAGCCACATCGTCGTCCGGGGGGAAAGCGAGCAGTACTTC
>TRBJ2-5|TRBD2|TRBV27|.
CASSLLLAGVETQYF
TGTGCCAGCAGTCTCTTGCTAGCGGGGGTGGAGACCCAGTACTTC
>TRBJ2-1|TRBD2|TRBV5-1|.
CASSLSLAGVNEQFF
TGCGCCAGCAGCTTGAGTCTAGCGGGGGTAAATGAGCAGTTCTTC
>TRBJ2-1|TRBD2|TRBV7-3|.
CASSLRASGTSYNEQFF
TGTGCCAGCAGCTTACGGGCTAGCGGGACCTCCTACAATGAGCAGTTCTTC
>TRBJ2-5|.|TRBV4-3|.
CASSQVGGHETQYF
TGCGCCAGCAGCCAAGTGGGGGGCCATGAGACCCAGTACTTC
>TRBJ2-1|TRBD2|TRBV5-6|.
CASSSGLAGTLGEQFF
TGTGCCAGCAGCTCGGGACTAGCGGGGACCTTGGGTGAGCAGTTCTTC
>TRBJ1-1|TRBD1|TRBV2|.
CASREGGGGEMNTEAFF
TGTGCCAGCAGGGAAGGGGGAGGGGGCGAGATGAACACTGAAGCTTTCTTT
>TRBJ2-7|TRBD1|TRBV7-9|once
CASSLAGGRRTGVDEQYF
TGTGCCAGCAGCTTAGCAGGGGGAAGAAGGACAGGGGTCGACGAGCAGTACTTC
>TRBJ2-7|.|TRBV5-4|.
CASSWDMYEQYF
TGTGCCAGCAGCTGGGACATGTACGAGCAGTACTTC
>TRBJ1-1|.|TRBV19|.
CASSIARTVNTEAFF
TGTGCCAGTAGTATAGCGCGGACAGTAAACACTGAAGCTTTCTTT
>TRBJ2-7|.|TRBV11-3|.
CASSFPRENEQYF
TGTGCCAGCAGCTTCCCCAGGGAGAACGAGCAGTACTTC
>TRBJ2-7|TRBD1|TRBV15|.
CATSSTQGVWYEQYF
TGTGCCACCAGCAGTACACAGGGGGTCTGGTACGAGCAGTACTTC